A single sample gave rise to the 19 T cell receptor beta chains below, sequenced in a study of cytomegalovirus exposure and HLA in healthy donors. PCR primers comprised 60 Vbeta and 13 Jbeta primers. Sequencing was performed with immunoSEQ multiplex PCR; in TCRdb, only in-frame clones are kept and a portion is missing. Among some 180,000 clones listed, around a tenth were seen once. Sequenced material: PBMCs. The receptors originated from a young woman in good health and CMV-seropositive.

This clone was seen only a few times. This sequence joins TRBV5-1 and TRBJ2-7, with 8 positions matching TRBD1. In germline, CDR1 is SGHRS, CDR2 YFSETQ. V dropped 5 bases and J dropped 1; count of bases not matched to a gene: 5. The CDR3 runs 14 residues. The CDR3 sequence is CASRSGTGSYEQYF. The DNA for the CDR3 is TGCGCCAGCAGGTCCGGGACAGGATCCTACGAGCAGTACTTC.

This clone was detected only a few times. This chain uses TRBV11-1 with TRBJ2-3, with 9 bases aligning to TRBD2. The CDR3 runs to 13 residues. CDR1 and CDR2 from the germline V gene are SGHAT and FQDESV (reference sequence). Trimming cost V 5 bases and J 5 bases; bases outside gene matches: 2. In DNA, the CDR3 is TGTGCCAGCAGCCAGACTAGCGGAGATACGCAGTATTTT. Translating it yields CASSQTSGDTQYF.

This clone came up a few times. The rearrangement joins TRBV5-4 to TRBJ1-2; no clear D gene. The CDR3 runs 15 residues. Germline assignment: CDR1 SGHNT and CDR2 YYREEE (reference sequence). V lost 0 bases and J lost 0, with 9 bases in between. CDR3 in DNA: TGTGCCAGCAGCTTGGATGCGGGCTCTAACTATGGCTACACCTTC. Translated, it gives CASSLDAGSNYGYTF.

The chain is built from TRBV19 and TRBJ2-1; D possibly corresponds to TRBD2 (6 bases). CDR3 length: 15 amino acids. Trimming cost V 7 bases and J 7 bases, with 20 bases left between them. CDR1 is LNHDA, CDR2 SQIVND, per germline (reference sequence). CDR3 DNA sequence: TGTGCCAGTAACCCGCTGCGGGGTGTCCATAATGAGCAGTTCTTC. Residues: CASNPLRGVHNEQFF.

This clone turned up a few times. This chain connects TRBV6-5 to TRBJ1-1; 8 bases align to TRBD1. V trimming: 7 bases; J trimming: 4 bases; junction bases outside the gene matches: 2. Germline assignment: CDR1 MNHEY and CDR2 SVGAGI. The CDR3 length is 12 residues. CDR3 nucleotide sequence: TGTGCCAGCACTGGGACAGGCACTGAAGCTTTCTTT. As protein: CASTGTGTEAFF.

The V and J genes are TRBV6-5 and TRBJ2-7; no firm D call. The CDR3 extends over 13 amino acids. Trimming removed 6 bases from V and 2 bases from J, with 11 bases in between. Germline V gene data show CDR1 as MNHEY and CDR2 as SVGAGI. The CDR3 loop reads CASSLDTAYEQYF. The CDR3 DNA sequence: TGTGCCAGCAGCCTCGACACAGCCTACGAGCAGTACTTC.

This clone has just a few counts. The chain uses TRBV11-1 and TRBJ2-1, with 7 bases fitting TRBD1. Germline CDR1 SGHAT, CDR2 FQDESV (reference sequence). The CDR3 runs to 15 residues. The J segment lost 0 bases and the V segment lost 6 bases, leaving 5 bases of the junction unmatched. The CDR3 DNA sequence: TGTGCCAGCAGATTGACAGGGAGCTCCTACAATGAGCAGTTCTTC. It specifies CASRLTGSSYNEQFF.

V and J are TRBV6-1 and TRBJ1-5; 8 positions match TRBD1. CDR3 length equals 14 residues. The ends lost 7 bases at V and 3 bases at J; junction bases unmatched: 5. CDR1 is MNHNS and CDR2 is SASEGT in the germline V gene. CDR3 region: CASNRGINNQPQHF. CDR3 in DNA: TGTGCCAGCAACAGGGGGATCAACAATCAGCCCCAGCATTTT.

This rearrangement joins TRBV18 to TRBJ1-1, with 10 bases lining up with TRBD1. Unmatched junction bases numbered 9, after V lost 2 bases and J lost 6 bases. CDR1 is KGHSH, CDR2 LQKENI, per germline. The length of the CDR3 is 16 residues. The CDR3 protein is CASSPGTGAVVAEAFF. The CDR3 DNA reads as TGTGCCAGCTCACCAGGGACAGGGGCCGTCGTGGCTGAAGCTTTCTTT.

The V and J genes are TRBV5-6 and TRBJ2-5; 7 bases agree with TRBD1. Germline V gene sequence: CDR1 SGHDT, CDR2 YYEEEE. V lost 4 bases and J lost 5; bases outside the gene matches: 11. This CDR3 region has 15 residues. The CDR3 sequence: CASSQLTGTGETQYF. Here the CDR3 DNA reads TGTGCCAGCAGCCAACTGACAGGGACGGGGGAGACCCAGTACTTC.

The chain employs TRBV7-9 and TRBJ2-7; a weak D match, TRBD2 (6 bases). Germline CDR1 and CDR2: SEHNR and FQNEAQ (reference sequence). V was shortened by 2 bases and J by 2 bases, with 10 bases between the two germline ends. The CDR3 is 14 amino acids. CDR3 DNA: TGTGCCAGCAGCTTAACCGGCGGGGCCTACGAGCAGTACTTC. Translation gives CASSLTGGAYEQYF.

The chain employs TRBV5-1 and TRBJ2-7; TRBD2 aligns across 9 bases. This CDR3 region has 14 residues. V trimming: 7 bases; J trimming: 4 bases; junction bases outside the gene matches: 9. Germline CDR1 SGHRS, CDR2 YFSETQ. In nucleotides, the CDR3 is TGCGCCAGCGCGACGGGGACTAGCAGGTACGAGCAGTACTTC. Amino acid sequence: CASATGTSRYEQYF.

The chain joins TRBV6-5 to TRBJ1-1, with D unclear. The CDR3 has 13 amino acids. Trimming removed 6 bases from V and 1 base from J, with 9 bases in between. Germline values: CDR1 MNHEY, CDR2 SVGAGI. CDR3 in amino acids: CASSQTANTEAFF. Written as DNA, the CDR3 is TGTGCCAGCAGCCAAACAGCGAACACTGAAGCTTTCTTT.

Only a few counts were recorded for this clone. The chain joins TRBV29-1 to TRBJ2-3, with TRBD1 matching over 7 bases. The CDR3 has 14 residues. Germline-derived CDR1 and CDR2 are SQVTM and ANQGSEA. J gave up 0 bases and V 7 bases, and 7 bases lay outside the gene matches. The CDR3 sequence: CSADWGQSTDTQYF. DNA for the CDR3: TGCAGCGCGGACTGGGGACAGAGCACAGATACGCAGTATTTT.

This clone was seen more than once but under ten times. J is TRBJ1-2 and V is TRBV19; 7 nucleotides match TRBD1. CDR3 length: 14 residues. From germline, CDR1 is LNHDA and CDR2 SQIVND (reference sequence). V lost 3 bases to trimming and J lost 4 bases; unmatched junction nucleotides: 5. CDR3 in DNA: TGTGCCAGTAGTATGTTAGGGGACAGCTATGGCTACACCTTC. Translation: CASSMLGDSYGYTF. Drawing the rest from reference TRBV19 and TRBJ1-2, the complete variable domain is DGGITQSPKYLFRKEGQNVTLSCEQNLNHDAMYWYRQDPGQGLRLIYYSQIVNDFQKGDIAEGYSVSREKKESFPLTVTSAQKNPTAFYLCASSMLGDSYGYTFGSGTRLTVV.

This chain connects TRBV10-2 to TRBJ2-3; 11 positions agree with TRBD2. The CDR3 runs 16 residues. Germline CDR1 is WSHSY and CDR2 is SAAADI. Losses at the gene ends were 4 bases for V and 1 base for J; bases not matched to a gene: 4. The CDR3 DNA is TGCGCCAGCAGTGGGGTGGGACTAGCGGGCACAGATACGCAGTATTTT. Protein sequence: CASSGVGLAGTDTQYF.

This clone was seen only a few times. The chain couples TRBV6-5 to TRBJ2-7, with TRBD1 as a possible D gene (6 bases). The germline gives CDR1 MNHEY, CDR2 SVGAGI. This CDR3 region has 13 residues. V gave up 4 bases and J gave up 12 bases, with 19 bases separating them. This CDR3 reads CASSFSQGPPGYF. The CDR3 region has the DNA TGTGCCAGCAGTTTCTCTCAGGGGCCCCCAGGGTACTTC.

This chain connects TRBV19 to TRBJ1-1; TRBD1 might be the D (6 bases). V gave up 5 bases and J gave up 3 bases, with 10 bases separating them. Germline V gene sequence: CDR1 LNHDA, CDR2 SQIVND (reference sequence). The CDR3 has 13 amino acids. The DNA of the CDR3 is TGTGCCAGTAGTGGGGGCCGGTACACTGAAGCTTTCTTT. It specifies CASSGGRYTEAFF.

The V call is TRBV6-6, the J call TRBJ1-4, with TRBD1 as a possible D gene (6 bases). Germline-derived CDR1 and CDR2 are MNHNY and SVGAGI (reference sequence). The CDR3 has 14 amino acids. V dropped 0 bases and J dropped 12 bases, with 14 bases sitting between them. CDR3 nucleotide sequence: TGTGCCAGCAGTTACTCAACAGGGTTATCAGAACTGTTTTTT. Translating it yields CASSYSTGLSELFF.